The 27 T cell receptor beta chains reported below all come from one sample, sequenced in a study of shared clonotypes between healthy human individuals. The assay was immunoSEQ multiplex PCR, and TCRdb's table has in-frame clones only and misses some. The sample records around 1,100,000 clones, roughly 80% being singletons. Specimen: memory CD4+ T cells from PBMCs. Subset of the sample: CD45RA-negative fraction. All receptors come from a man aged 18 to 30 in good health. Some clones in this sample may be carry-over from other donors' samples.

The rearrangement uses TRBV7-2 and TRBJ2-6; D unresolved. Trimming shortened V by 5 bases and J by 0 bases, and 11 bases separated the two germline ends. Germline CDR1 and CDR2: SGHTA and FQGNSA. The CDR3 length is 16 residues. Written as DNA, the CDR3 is TGTGCCAGCAGCCCGTCCCGGAGCTCTGGGGCCAACGTCCTGACTTTC. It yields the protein CASSPSRSSGANVLTF. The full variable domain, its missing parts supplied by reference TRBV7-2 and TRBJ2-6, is GAGVSQSPSNKVTEKGKDVELRCDPISGHTALYWYRQSLGQGLEFLIYFQGNSAPDKSGLPSDRFSAERTGGSVSTLTIQRTQQEDSAVYLCASSPSRSSGANVLTFGAGSRLTVL.

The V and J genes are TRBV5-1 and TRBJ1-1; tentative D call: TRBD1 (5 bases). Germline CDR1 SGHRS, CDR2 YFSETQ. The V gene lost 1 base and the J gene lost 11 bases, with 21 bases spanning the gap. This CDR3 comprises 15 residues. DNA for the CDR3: TGCGCCAGCAGCTTGATTACGGGCAGGGAAATTAGGGCTTTCTTT. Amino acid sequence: CASSLITGREIRAFF. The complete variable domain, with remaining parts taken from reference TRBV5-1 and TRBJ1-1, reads KAGVTQTPRYLIKTRGQQVTLSCSPISGHRSVSWYQQTPGQGLQFLFEYFSETQRNKGNFPGRFSGRQFSNSRSEMNVSTLELGDSALYLCASSLITGREIRAFFGQGTRLTVV.

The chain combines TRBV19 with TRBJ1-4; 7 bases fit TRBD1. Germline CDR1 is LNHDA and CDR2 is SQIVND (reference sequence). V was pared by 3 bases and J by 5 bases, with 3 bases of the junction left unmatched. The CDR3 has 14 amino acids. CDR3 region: CASSIPGQNEKLFF. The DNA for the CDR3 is TGTGCCAGTAGTATCCCGGGACAGAATGAAAAACTGTTTTTT.

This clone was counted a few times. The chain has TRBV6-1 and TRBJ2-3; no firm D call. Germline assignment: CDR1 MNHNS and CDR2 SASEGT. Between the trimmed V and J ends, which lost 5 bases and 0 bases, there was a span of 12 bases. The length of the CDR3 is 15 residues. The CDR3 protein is CASSPGPASTDTQYF. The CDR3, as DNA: TGTGCCAGCAGTCCCGGGCCAGCTAGCACAGATACGCAGTATTTT.

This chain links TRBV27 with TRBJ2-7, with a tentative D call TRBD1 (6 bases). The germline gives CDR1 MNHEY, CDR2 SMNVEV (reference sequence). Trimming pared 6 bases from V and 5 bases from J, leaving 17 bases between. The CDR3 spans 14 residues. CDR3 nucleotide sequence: TGTGCCAGCAGCAGAAACAGGGAATCCGACGAGCAGTACTTC. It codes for CASSRNRESDEQYF.

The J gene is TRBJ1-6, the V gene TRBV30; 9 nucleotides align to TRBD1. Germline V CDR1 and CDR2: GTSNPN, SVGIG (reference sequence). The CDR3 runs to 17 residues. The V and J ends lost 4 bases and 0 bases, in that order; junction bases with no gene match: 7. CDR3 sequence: CAWNPGQGSSYNSPLHF. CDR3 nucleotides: TGTGCCTGGAATCCGGGACAGGGTAGCTCCTATAATTCACCCCTCCACTTT.

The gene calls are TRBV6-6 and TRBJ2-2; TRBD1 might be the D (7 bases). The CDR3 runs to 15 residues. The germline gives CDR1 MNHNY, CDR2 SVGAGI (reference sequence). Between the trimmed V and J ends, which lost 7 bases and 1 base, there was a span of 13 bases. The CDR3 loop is CASKAGQLNTGELFF. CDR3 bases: TGTGCCAGCAAGGCGGGACAGTTGAACACCGGGGAGCTGTTTTTT.

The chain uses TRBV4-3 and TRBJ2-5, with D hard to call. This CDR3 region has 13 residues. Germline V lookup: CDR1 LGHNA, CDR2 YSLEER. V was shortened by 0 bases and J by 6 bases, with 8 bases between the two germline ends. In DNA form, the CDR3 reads TGCGCCAGCAGCCAAGAATACAGAAAGACCCAGTACTTC. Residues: CASSQEYRKTQYF.

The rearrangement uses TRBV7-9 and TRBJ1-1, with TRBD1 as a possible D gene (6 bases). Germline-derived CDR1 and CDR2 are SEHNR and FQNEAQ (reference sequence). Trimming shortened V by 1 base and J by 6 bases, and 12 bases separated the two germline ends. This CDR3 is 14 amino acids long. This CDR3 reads CASSLGQGSPEAFF. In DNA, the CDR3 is TGTGCCAGCAGCTTAGGTCAGGGGTCCCCTGAAGCTTTCTTT.

CDR3 sequence reads: CASSSHQTGSANEKLFF. The CDR3 nucleotides read TGTGCCAGCAGTTCTCACCAAACAGGGTCGGCTAATGAAAAACTGTTTTTT. The chain carries TRBV28 and TRBJ1-4; TRBD1 might be the D (6 bases). CDR3 size: 17 residues. V dropped 4 bases and J dropped 3 bases, with 18 bases sitting between them. The germline V gene encodes CDR1 MDHEN and CDR2 SYDVKM.

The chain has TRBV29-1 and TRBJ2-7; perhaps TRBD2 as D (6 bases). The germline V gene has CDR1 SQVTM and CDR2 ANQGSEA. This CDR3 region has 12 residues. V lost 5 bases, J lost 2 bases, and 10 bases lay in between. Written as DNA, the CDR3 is TGCAGCGTTTCGGGGGATGCCTACGAGCAGTACTTC. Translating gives CSVSGDAYEQYF.

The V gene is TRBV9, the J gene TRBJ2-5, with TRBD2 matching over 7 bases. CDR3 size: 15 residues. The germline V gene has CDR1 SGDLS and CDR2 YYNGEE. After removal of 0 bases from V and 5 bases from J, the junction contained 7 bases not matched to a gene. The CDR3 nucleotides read TGTGCCAGCAGCGTAGCCGGGAGGCGGGGGGAGACCCAGTACTTC. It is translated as CASSVAGRRGETQYF.

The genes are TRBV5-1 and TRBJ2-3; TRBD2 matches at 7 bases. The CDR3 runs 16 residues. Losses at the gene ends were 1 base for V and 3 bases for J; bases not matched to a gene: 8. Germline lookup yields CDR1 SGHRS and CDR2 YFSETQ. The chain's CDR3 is CASSLPSLAETDTQYF. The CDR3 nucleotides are TGCGCCAGCAGCTTGCCCTCGCTAGCGGAAACAGATACGCAGTATTTT.

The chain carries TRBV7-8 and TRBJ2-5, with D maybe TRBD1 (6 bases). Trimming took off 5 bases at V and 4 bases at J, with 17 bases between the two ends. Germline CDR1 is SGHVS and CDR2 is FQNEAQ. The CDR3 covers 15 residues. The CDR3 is CASSPWVQGGETQYF. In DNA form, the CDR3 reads TGTGCCAGCAGCCCCTGGGTACAGGGCGGAGAGACCCAGTACTTC.

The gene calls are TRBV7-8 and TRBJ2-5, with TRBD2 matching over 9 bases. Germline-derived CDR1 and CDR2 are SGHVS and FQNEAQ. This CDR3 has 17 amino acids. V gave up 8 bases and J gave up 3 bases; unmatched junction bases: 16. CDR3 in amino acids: CASSHLFWREGKETQYF. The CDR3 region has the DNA TGTGCCAGCTCCCACTTATTCTGGCGGGAGGGAAAAGAGACCCAGTACTTC.

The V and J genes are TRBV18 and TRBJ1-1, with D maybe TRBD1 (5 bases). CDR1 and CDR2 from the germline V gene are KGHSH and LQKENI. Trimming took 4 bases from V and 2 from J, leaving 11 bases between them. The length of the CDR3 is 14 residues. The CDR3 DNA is TGTGCCAGCTCACTTCAGGGCCCCAACACTGAAGCTTTCTTT. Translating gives CASSLQGPNTEAFF. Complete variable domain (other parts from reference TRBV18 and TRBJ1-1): NAGVMQNPRHLVRRRGQEARLRCSPMKGHSHVYWYRQLPEEGLKFMVYLQKENIIDESGMPKERFSAEFPKEGPSILRIQQVVRGDSAAYFCASSLQGPNTEAFFGQGTRLTVV.

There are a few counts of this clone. The CDR3 here is CASSGGQGARGSKQYF. Written as DNA, the CDR3 is TGTGCCAGCAGTGGGGGACAGGGGGCTAGGGGTTCGAAGCAGTACTTC. The V and J genes are TRBV28 and TRBJ2-7; TRBD1 matches 12 bases. This CDR3 comprises 16 residues. Germline V gene lookup returns CDR1 MDHEN and CDR2 SYDVKM. J lost 8 bases, V lost 5 bases, and 13 bases had no gene match.

CDR3 sequence reads: CASSLFSGVADTQYF. The CDR3 coding sequence is TGTGCCAGCAGCTTATTTAGCGGAGTGGCAGATACGCAGTATTTT. J is TRBJ2-3 and V is TRBV7-2, with D tentatively TRBD2 (6 bases). V gave up 2 bases and J gave up 4 bases, with 13 bases separating them. CDR1 is SGHTA, CDR2 FQGNSA, per germline. The CDR3 contains 15 residues.

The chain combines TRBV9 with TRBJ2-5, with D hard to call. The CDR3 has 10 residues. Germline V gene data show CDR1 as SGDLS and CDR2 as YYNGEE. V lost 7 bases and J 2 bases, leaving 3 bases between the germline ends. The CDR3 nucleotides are TGTGCCAGCGGACAAGAGACCCAGTACTTC. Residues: CASGQETQYF.

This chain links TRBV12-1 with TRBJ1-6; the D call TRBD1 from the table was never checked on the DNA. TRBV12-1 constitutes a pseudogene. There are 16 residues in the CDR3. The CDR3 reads CASSPRDRGANSPLHF. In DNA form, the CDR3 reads TGTGCCAGCAGCCCCCGGGACAGGGGGGCTAATTCACCCCTCCACTTT.

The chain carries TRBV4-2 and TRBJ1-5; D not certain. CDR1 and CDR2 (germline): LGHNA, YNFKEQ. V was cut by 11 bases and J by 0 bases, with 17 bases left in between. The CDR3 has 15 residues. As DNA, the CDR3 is TGTGCCGCCGGGGAGTCAGGATCTAGCAATCAGCCCCAGCATTTT. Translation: CAAGESGSSNQPQHF.

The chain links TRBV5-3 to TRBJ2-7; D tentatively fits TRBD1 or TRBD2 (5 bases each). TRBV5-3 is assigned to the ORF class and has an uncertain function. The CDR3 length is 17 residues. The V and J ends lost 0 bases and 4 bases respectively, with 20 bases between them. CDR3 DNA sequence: TGTGCCAGAAGCTTGGCCTCCGTGGGGACGGCCTGGTACGAGCAGTACTTC. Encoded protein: CARSLASVGTAWYEQYF.

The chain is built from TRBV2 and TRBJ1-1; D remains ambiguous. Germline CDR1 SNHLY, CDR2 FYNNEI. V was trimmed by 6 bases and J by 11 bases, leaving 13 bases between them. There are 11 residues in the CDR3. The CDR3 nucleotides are TGTGCCAGCAGCCAGACCCTCGGGGCTTTCTTT. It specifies CASSQTLGAFF.

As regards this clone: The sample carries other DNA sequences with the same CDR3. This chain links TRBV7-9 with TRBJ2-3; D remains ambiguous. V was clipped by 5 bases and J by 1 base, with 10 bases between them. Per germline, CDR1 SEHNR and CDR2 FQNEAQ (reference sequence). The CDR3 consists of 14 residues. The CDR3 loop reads CASSPRGGTDTQYF. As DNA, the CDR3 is TGTGCCAGCAGCCCCCGTGGGGGCACAGATACGCAGTATTTT.

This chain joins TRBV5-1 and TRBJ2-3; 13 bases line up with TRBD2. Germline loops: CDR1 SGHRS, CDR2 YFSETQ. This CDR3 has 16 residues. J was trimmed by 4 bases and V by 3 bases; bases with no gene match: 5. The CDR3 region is CASSYGLAGVSDTQYF. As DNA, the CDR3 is TGCGCCAGCAGCTACGGACTAGCGGGAGTCTCAGATACGCAGTATTTT.

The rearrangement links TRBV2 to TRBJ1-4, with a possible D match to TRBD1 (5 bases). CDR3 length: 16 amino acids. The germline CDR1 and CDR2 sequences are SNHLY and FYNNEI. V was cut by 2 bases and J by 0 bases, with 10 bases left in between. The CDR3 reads CASSEWGSSTNEKLFF. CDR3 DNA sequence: TGTGCCAGCAGTGAATGGGGGTCTTCAACTAATGAAAAACTGTTTTTT.

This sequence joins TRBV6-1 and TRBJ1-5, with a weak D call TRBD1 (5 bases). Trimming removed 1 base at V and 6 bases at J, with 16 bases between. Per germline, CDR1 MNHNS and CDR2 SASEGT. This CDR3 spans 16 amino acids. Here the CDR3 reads CASSEVGGRVSQPQHF. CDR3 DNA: TGTGCCAGCAGTGAAGTGGGGGGAAGAGTCAGTCAGCCCCAGCATTTT.